This section outlines one T cell receptor (beta chain) sequence together with its context. As yet, its antigen is unknown. CD4+ cells were split into CD45RA+ naive and CD45RA-negative memory subsets. Measured with immunoSEQ multiplex PCR; TCRdb has only the in-frame clones, and not every one. The data contain some 1 million clones, about 74% of them singletons. Germline V CDR1 and CDR2: SGHTA, FQGNSA. V was cut by 5 bases and J by 8 bases, with 15 bases left in between. The CDR3 is 13 amino acids. This sample was included in a study of shared clonotypes between healthy human individuals. Study conclusions and caveats: Around 5.3% of naive CD4 clonotypes were shared across several donors. Generation of non-shared clonotypes was less probable than generation of clonotypes shared by all four donors.

The receptor comes from a man aged 18 to 29 in good health. V usage is TRBV7-2 and J usage is TRBJ1-2, with D uncertain. The specimen sequenced was memory CD4+ T cells sorted from blood. The subset is: CD45RA-negative fraction. CDR3 protein: CASSMDPDGGYTF. For the CDR3, the DNA is TGTGCCAGCAGCATGGACCCGGACGGCGGCTACACCTTC.